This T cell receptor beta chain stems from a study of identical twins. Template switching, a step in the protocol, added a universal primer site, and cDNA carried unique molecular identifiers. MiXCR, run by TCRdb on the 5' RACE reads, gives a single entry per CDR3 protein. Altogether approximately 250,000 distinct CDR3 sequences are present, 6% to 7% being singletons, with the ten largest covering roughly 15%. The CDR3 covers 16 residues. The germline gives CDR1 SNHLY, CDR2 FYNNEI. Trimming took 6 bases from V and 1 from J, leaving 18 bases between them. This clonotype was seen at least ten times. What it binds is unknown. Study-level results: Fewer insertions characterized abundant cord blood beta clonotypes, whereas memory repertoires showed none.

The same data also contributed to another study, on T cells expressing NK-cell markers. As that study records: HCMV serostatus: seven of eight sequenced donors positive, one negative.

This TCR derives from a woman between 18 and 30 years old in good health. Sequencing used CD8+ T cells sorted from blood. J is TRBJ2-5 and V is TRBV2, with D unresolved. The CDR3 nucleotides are TGTGCCAGCAGCCTACTTGACCGGGCTATCCAAGAGACCCAGTACTTC. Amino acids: CASSLLDRAIQETQYF.